A few counts support the clone carrying this TCR beta chain. The antigen is unknown. Coverage ceases 3 residues before the CDR3 finishes, and the germline J gene fills in the end. The entry originates in a study of T cell clonality in common variable immunodeficiency. General study points: Compared with controls, CVID subjects had fewer shared TCRbeta clones. Common variable immunodeficiency TCR beta sequences reportedly had fewer deletions and N-nucleotide insertions.

V was shortened by 6 bases and J by 2 bases, with 10 bases between the two germline ends. CDR1 and CDR2 from the germline V gene are KGHSH and LQKENI. This CDR3 has 14 amino acids. Method: immunoSEQ multiplex PCR; TCRdb's copy keeps in-frame clones and lacks some. Observed are around 30,000 clones, no singletons, with the top ten taking around 3.3%. Patients had low serum IgG, IgA and/or IgM and specific antibody deficiency. Of CVID subjects, 15 were female and approximately 30 male, mean age about 40. The sequence was collected from a human donor with common variable immunodeficiency. The V gene is TRBV18, the J gene TRBJ1-4; D unresolved. Input material: peripheral blood mononuclear cells. The sequenced part of the CDR3 DNA is TGTGCCAGCTCTCCCCGCGGGACTAATGAAAAA. It encodes CASSPRGTNEK. The CDR3 as a whole reads CASSPRGTNEKLFF.